One sample yielded the 29 T cell receptor beta chains listed below, sequenced in a study of human T cells and chemical hapten exposure. Unfractionated whole blood was the source from which total RNA was extracted. Unique molecular identifiers were attached to individual cDNA molecules during library preparation. One entry per CDR3 protein, called by TCRdb with MiXCR from the reads. The sample shows about 120,000 distinct CDR3 sequences, 8.5% of them seen only once. The sequenced sample consisted of whole blood. The receptors shown here come from a human donor in good health. Some clones in this sample may be carry-over from other donors' samples.

This clonotype was observed a handful of times. The chain's CDR3 is CASSLGSLGNSEQFF. CDR3 DNA sequence: TGCGCCAGCAGCTTGGGCTCTCTTGGGAATAGTGAGCAGTTCTTC. The chain employs TRBV5-1 and TRBJ2-1; no reliable D call. Germline-derived CDR1 and CDR2 are SGHRS and YFSETQ. The CDR3 is 15 residues long. V dropped 0 bases and J dropped 9 bases, with 16 bases sitting between them.

The gene calls are TRBV7-6 and TRBJ2-5; D might be TRBD2 (6 bases). The CDR3 is made up of 17 amino acids. The V and J ends lost 3 bases and 4 bases respectively, with 21 bases between them. Germline V gene lookup returns CDR1 SGHVS and CDR2 FNYEAQ. CDR3 sequence: CASSFLILSGGLETQYF. CDR3 DNA sequence: TGTGCCAGCAGCTTCTTAATACTTAGCGGAGGGCTAGAGACCCAGTACTTC.

This clonotype was detected a few times. The V gene is TRBV2, the J gene TRBJ2-2; D is tentatively TRBD1 or TRBD2 (5 bases each). This CDR3 spans 16 amino acids. Germline loops: CDR1 SNHLY, CDR2 FYNNEI. V was shortened by 0 bases and J by 2 bases, with 10 bases between the two germline ends. The CDR3 region is CASSEAWGKNTGELFF. DNA for the CDR3: TGTGCCAGCAGTGAAGCCTGGGGGAAAAACACCGGGGAGCTGTTTTTT.

The gene calls are TRBV5-6 and TRBJ2-7, with D unclear. Trimming shortened V by 0 bases and J by 0 bases, and 13 bases separated the two germline ends. CDR3 length: 16 residues. Per germline, CDR1 SGHDT and CDR2 YYEEEE. The CDR3 DNA reads TGTGCCAGCAGCTTGGTCGGCTCCAGGAGCTCCTACGAGCAGTACTTC. Residues: CASSLVGSRSSYEQYF.

This clonotype was detected a few times. The chain has TRBV10-3 and TRBJ2-7; D remains unclear. CDR1 is ENHRY, CDR2 SYGVKD, per germline. This CDR3 region has 14 residues. Trimming took off 3 bases at V and 2 bases at J, with 11 bases between the two ends. CDR3 protein: CAISDGPVPYEQYF. The CDR3 bases are TGTGCCATCAGTGATGGTCCAGTCCCCTACGAGCAGTACTTC.

This clonotype was seen repeatedly, ten times or more. The rearrangement links TRBV5-1 to TRBJ1-5; 11 nucleotides match TRBD1. V lost 3 bases to trimming and J lost 6 bases; unmatched junction nucleotides: 5. The CDR3 is 15 amino acids. Germline V gene sequence: CDR1 SGHRS, CDR2 YFSETQ. The CDR3 DNA is TGCGCCAGCAGCTGGACAGGGGGCGCGAGTCAGCCCCAGCATTTT. It translates to CASSWTGGASQPQHF.

In its sample, this clonotype was seen a few times. The rearrangement joins TRBV7-9 to TRBJ2-5; the match to TRBD2 covers 9 bases. The CDR3 covers 16 residues. CDR1 is SEHNR and CDR2 is FQNEAQ in the germline V gene (reference sequence). Trimming cost V 0 bases and J 2 bases; bases outside gene matches: 4. CDR3: CASSLAQAGGQETQYF. CDR3 in DNA: TGTGCCAGCAGCTTAGCTCAAGCGGGAGGTCAAGAGACCCAGTACTTC.

This clonotype appeared many times. This sequence joins TRBV20-1 and TRBJ2-5; 9 bases fit TRBD2. Germline V CDR1 and CDR2: DFQATT, SNEGSKA (reference sequence). The CDR3 is 14 residues long. The ends lost 5 bases at V and 5 bases at J; junction bases unmatched: 9. The CDR3 sequence: CSASLAGGQETQYF. In DNA form, the CDR3 reads TGCAGTGCTTCTCTGGCGGGAGGGCAGGAGACCCAGTACTTC.

At least ten counts were recorded for this clonotype. This chain uses TRBV29-1 with TRBJ2-3; the D gene is possibly TRBD2 (6 bases). There are 15 residues in the CDR3. V lost 6 bases, J lost 0 bases, and 16 bases lay in between. CDR1 and CDR2 from the germline V gene are SQVTM and ANQGSEA. For the CDR3, the DNA is TGCAGCGTCCCTGGTTTGGAGGGGAGCACAGATACGCAGTATTTT. It translates to CSVPGLEGSTDTQYF.

This clonotype turned up a few times. The chain has TRBV29-1 and TRBJ2-5, with 14 bases fitting TRBD2. The CDR3 spans 14 residues. Losses at the gene ends were 5 bases for V and 2 bases for J; bases not matched to a gene: 1. CDR1 and CDR2 (germline): SQVTM, ANQGSEA. CDR3 residues: CSVWTSGGQETQYF. The CDR3 bases are TGCAGCGTTTGGACTAGCGGGGGGCAAGAGACCCAGTACTTC.

In its sample, this clonotype was seen many times. This sequence joins TRBV27 and TRBJ2-5, with no clear D. Germline loops: CDR1 MNHEY, CDR2 SMNVEV (reference sequence). V was shortened by 5 bases and J by 4 bases, with 2 bases between the two germline ends. The CDR3 contains 10 residues. As DNA, the CDR3 is TGTGCCAGCAGTCGAGAGACCCAGTACTTC. It yields the protein CASSRETQYF.

This chain connects TRBV18 to TRBJ1-1; a weak D match, TRBD1 (5 bases). V was pared by 1 base and J by 0 bases, with 15 bases between. CDR1 is KGHSH, CDR2 LQKENI, per germline. This CDR3 comprises 17 residues. This chain's CDR3 is CASSPLSSGALNTEAFF. The CDR3 DNA reads as TGTGCCAGCTCACCACTATCTTCCGGGGCCTTGAACACTGAAGCTTTCTTT. Full variable domain (rest looked up from reference TRBV18 and TRBJ1-1): NAGVMQNPRHLVRRRGQEARLRCSPMKGHSHVYWYRQLPEEGLKFMVYLQKENIIDESGMPKERFSAEFPKEGPSILRIQQVVRGDSAAYFCASSPLSSGALNTEAFFGQGTRLTVV.

This clonotype was picked up a small number of times. The J gene is TRBJ1-1, the V gene TRBV7-9; 9 nucleotides agree with TRBD1. Germline CDR1 is SEHNR and CDR2 is FQNEAQ (reference sequence). The CDR3 sequence is 17 residues long. The V segment lost 4 bases and the J segment 2 bases; nucleotides outside the gene matches: 11. The CDR3 protein is CASSSHRRTGANTEAFF. In DNA, the CDR3 is TGTGCCAGCAGCTCGCACCGGCGGACAGGGGCCAACACTGAAGCTTTCTTT. Together with reference TRBV7-9 and TRBJ1-1, the CDR3 gives the full variable domain: DTGVSQNPRHKITKRGQNVTFRCDPISEHNRLYWYRQTLGQGPEFLTYFQNEAQLEKSRLLSDRFSAERPKGSFSTLEIQRTEQGDSAMYLCASSSHRRTGANTEAFFGQGTRLTVV.

The gene calls are TRBV6-2 or TRBV6-3 and TRBJ1-5; 10 nucleotides agree with TRBD1. Germline CDR1 and CDR2: MNHEY and SVGEGT. CDR3 length: 17 amino acids. The trim removed 5 bases at V and 7 bases at J, leaving 14 bases unmatched. The CDR3 bases are TGTGCCAGCAGTAAACGGACAGGGGGGGCACCAGGGCAGCCCCAGCATTTT. It codes for CASSKRTGGAPGQPQHF.

This clonotype has ten or more counts. The chain recombines TRBV7-9 with TRBJ1-1; D is perhaps TRBD1 (5 bases). Trimming shortened V by 4 bases and J by 4 bases, and 16 bases separated the two germline ends. Germline assignment: CDR1 SEHNR and CDR2 FQNEAQ (reference sequence). The CDR3 loop spans 15 amino acids. The CDR3 DNA reads as TGTGCCAGCAGCTCAACTTCATCAGGGACCACTGAAGCTTTCTTT. This sequence encodes CASSSTSSGTTEAFF.

This clonotype was seen a few times. V usage is TRBV7-3 and J usage is TRBJ1-1; TRBD1 might be the D (6 bases). The V gene's germline CDR1 is SGHTA and CDR2 FQGTGA. Trimming removed 1 base from V and 6 bases from J, with 12 bases in between. CDR3 size: 14 residues. In nucleotides, the CDR3 is TGTGCCAGCAGCTTAATGGACAGAGGCGCTGAAGCTTTCTTT. Its translation: CASSLMDRGAEAFF.

The rearrangement joins TRBV4-2 to TRBJ2-1; TRBD2 matches at 8 bases. This CDR3 is 17 amino acids long. V was clipped by 3 bases and J by 0 bases; unmatched bases: 7. Germline-derived CDR1 and CDR2 are LGHNA and YNFKEQ. The CDR3 DNA sequence: TGTGCCAGCAGCCAGGGTAGCGGGATACCCTCCTACAATGAGCAGTTCTTC. Its protein product is CASSQGSGIPSYNEQFF.

This clonotype was seen ten or more times. This chain connects TRBV29-1 to TRBJ1-2; no clear D gene. Germline lookup yields CDR1 SQVTM and CDR2 ANQGSEA. The V end was cut by 3 bases, the J end by 4 bases, with 12 bases between. This CDR3 has 13 residues. The CDR3 sequence: CSVEGREAYGYTF. CDR3 bases: TGCAGCGTTGAGGGTAGGGAGGCCTATGGCTACACCTTC.

The chain joins TRBV6-2 or TRBV6-3 to TRBJ1-6, with unresolved D. Trimming pared 7 bases from V and 0 bases from J, leaving 13 bases between. The V gene's germline CDR1 is MNHEY and CDR2 SVGEGT. The CDR3 spans 16 residues. CDR3 bases: TGTGCCAGCATCGGACCGTCGAGCTCCTATAATTCACCCCTCCACTTT. This sequence encodes CASIGPSSSYNSPLHF.

Only a few counts were recorded for this clonotype. This chain uses TRBV5-1 with TRBJ1-1; 7 positions agree with TRBD1. The length of the CDR3 is 13 residues. Trimming cost V 4 bases and J 7 bases; bases outside gene matches: 7. Per the germline V gene, CDR1 is SGHRS and CDR2 is YFSETQ. The CDR3 loop is CASSIRQGDEAFF. The DNA of the CDR3 is TGCGCCAGCAGCATTCGACAGGGTGATGAAGCTTTCTTT.

The chain links TRBV9 to TRBJ1-1; D is unclear. V dropped 1 base and J dropped 4 bases, with 8 bases sitting between them. In germline, CDR1 is SGDLS, CDR2 YYNGEE. The CDR3 is 13 amino acids. CDR3 nucleotides: TGTGCCAGCAGCGTAAGCGGTGGCACTGAAGCTTTCTTT. Amino acid sequence: CASSVSGGTEAFF.

The genes are TRBV7-9 and TRBJ1-1, with a tentative D call TRBD1 (5 bases). The CDR3 has 16 residues. V was clipped by 1 base and J by 0 bases, with 12 bases between them. Germline lookup yields CDR1 SEHNR and CDR2 FQNEAQ (reference sequence). The DNA of the CDR3 is TGTGCCAGCAGCTTAGAAATGGGACGGATGAACACTGAAGCTTTCTTT. It translates to CASSLEMGRMNTEAFF.

This clonotype was detected only a few times. The chain links TRBV10-3 to TRBJ2-5, with 7 bases that match TRBD2. Germline trimming cut 9 bases from V and 1 base from J; bases unmatched to any gene: 11. Germline V gene lookup returns CDR1 ENHRY and CDR2 SYGVKD. CDR3 length: 15 residues. The CDR3 loop reads CAITPSSGPQETQYF. CDR3 sequence (DNA): TGTGCCATAACCCCGTCTAGCGGTCCCCAAGAGACCCAGTACTTC.

The CDR3 protein is CSAPTEGSGSYEQYF. CDR3 in DNA: TGCAGTGCCCCGACAGAGGGGTCGGGTTCCTACGAGCAGTACTTC. This chain connects TRBV20-1 to TRBJ2-7; possibly TRBD1 or TRBD2 for D (5 bases each). Trimming took off 6 bases at V and 1 base at J, with 19 bases between the two ends. CDR1 and CDR2 from the germline V gene are DFQATT and SNEGSKA (reference sequence). The CDR3 has 15 residues.

This clonotype occurred a few times. The genes are TRBV7-2 and TRBJ2-7; 9 positions match TRBD2. Germline V gene lookup returns CDR1 SGHTA and CDR2 FQGNSA. The CDR3 has 16 amino acids. Trimming removed 6 bases from V and 3 bases from J; junction bases left unmatched: 12. CDR3 bases: TGTGCCAGCAGTCAGAGGCTAGCGGGGTACTACTACGAGCAGTACTTC. Translation: CASSQRLAGYYYEQYF.

Only a few counts were recorded for this clonotype. The chain's CDR3 is CSVDRQGAITDTQYF. In DNA form, the CDR3 reads TGCAGCGTTGATAGGCAGGGGGCAATAACAGATACGCAGTATTTT. This sequence joins TRBV29-1 and TRBJ2-3; 8 positions agree with TRBD1. Trimming at V came to 3 bases and at J to 3 bases, leaving 8 bases not matched to a gene. This CDR3 is built from 15 residues. Germline assignment: CDR1 SQVTM and CDR2 ANQGSEA.

Remarks on this clonotype: A single base separates this from a much larger clone, so it may be a read error. The chain carries TRBV12-3 or TRBV12-4 and TRBJ1-1; no definite D call. CDR3 size: 15 residues. V lost 5 bases, J lost 5 bases, and 18 bases lay in between. The CDR3 coding sequence is TGTGCCAGCAGTCCCTTCGGTAGTGGGTGGACTGAAGCTTTCTTT. This codes for CASSPFGSGWTEAFF.

This clonotype was seen at least ten times. This chain links TRBV5-1 with TRBJ2-3, with a weak D call TRBD2 (5 bases). Germline CDR1 is SGHRS and CDR2 is YFSETQ. There are 16 residues in the CDR3. Trimming removed 0 bases at V and 3 bases at J, with 14 bases between. In DNA, the CDR3 is TGCGCCAGCAGCTTGGGGAGCGGTCCCCGGACAGATACGCAGTATTTT. This sequence encodes CASSLGSGPRTDTQYF.

The V and J genes are TRBV20-1 and TRBJ1-6; D possibly corresponds to TRBD1 (6 bases). Germline values: CDR1 DFQATT, CDR2 SNEGSKA (reference sequence). The CDR3 has 13 residues. V was cut by 6 bases and J by 9 bases, with 15 bases left in between. DNA for the CDR3: TGCAGTGCCTCTGACCAAGGGGGTTCACCCCTCCACTTT. It is translated as CSASDQGGSPLHF.